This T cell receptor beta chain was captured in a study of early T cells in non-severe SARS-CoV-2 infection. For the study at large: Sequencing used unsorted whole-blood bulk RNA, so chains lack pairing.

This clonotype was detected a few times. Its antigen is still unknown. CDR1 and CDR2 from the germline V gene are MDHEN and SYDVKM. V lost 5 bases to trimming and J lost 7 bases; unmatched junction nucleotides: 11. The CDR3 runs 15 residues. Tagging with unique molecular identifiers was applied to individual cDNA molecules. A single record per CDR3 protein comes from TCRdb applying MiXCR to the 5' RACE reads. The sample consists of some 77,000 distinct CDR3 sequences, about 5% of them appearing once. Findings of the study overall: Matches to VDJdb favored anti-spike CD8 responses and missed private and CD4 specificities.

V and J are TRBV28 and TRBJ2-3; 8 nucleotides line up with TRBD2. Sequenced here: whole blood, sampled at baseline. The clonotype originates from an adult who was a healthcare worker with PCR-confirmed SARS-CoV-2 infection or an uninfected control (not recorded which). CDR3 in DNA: TGTGCCAGCAGTCGTGGGACGGGAGGGCCGAATACGCAGTATTTT. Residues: CASSRGTGGPNTQYF. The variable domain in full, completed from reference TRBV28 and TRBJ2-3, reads DVKVTQSSRYLVKRTGEKVFLECVQDMDHENMFWYRQDPGLGLRLIYFSYDVKMKEKGDIPEGYSVSREKKERFSLILESASTNQTSMYLCASSRGTGGPNTQYFGPGTRLTVL.